These 9 T cell receptor beta chains were sequenced from one sample in a study of shared clonotypes between healthy human individuals. Method: immunoSEQ multiplex PCR; TCRdb's copy keeps in-frame clones and lacks some. The sample shows about 2.4 million clones, approximately 93% of them seen only once. Sequenced material: naive CD4+ T cells from PBMCs. The subset denotes: CD45RA+ positively selected. All receptors derive from a man aged 18 to 35 in good health. Some clones in this sample may be carry-over from other donors' samples.

Concerning this clone itself: Other DNA sequences in this sample translate to the same CDR3. The V gene is TRBV6-5, the J gene TRBJ2-7, with TRBD2 matching over 12 bases. Germline V gene sequence: CDR1 MNHEY, CDR2 SVGAGI. With 6 bases clipped from V and 4 bases from J, the junction kept 4 bases outside the gene matches. The CDR3 extends over 14 amino acids. The CDR3 reads CASSGLAGSYEQYF. CDR3 sequence (DNA): TGTGCCAGCAGCGGACTAGCGGGGTCGTACGAGCAGTACTTC.

The chain joins TRBV20-1 to TRBJ1-5; D ambiguous. V lost 3 bases and J lost 14, with 11 bases in between. The CDR3 loop spans 10 amino acids. The germline V gene encodes CDR1 DFQATT and CDR2 SNEGSKA (reference sequence). The CDR3 here is CSASNSREHF. The CDR3 DNA is TGCAGTGCTAGTAACAGCCGGGAGCATTTT.

This chain uses TRBV7-8 with TRBJ2-1, with D maybe TRBD2 (6 bases). Trimming took off 7 bases at V and 0 bases at J, with 31 bases between the two ends. Germline CDR1 and CDR2: SGHVS and FQNEAQ. The CDR3 has 21 residues. In DNA form, the CDR3 reads TGTGCCAGCATCGAGCACGGAAGGGGCGGACTACTTACTAGCTCCTACAATGAGCAGTTCTTC. It translates to CASIEHGRGGLLTSSYNEQFF.

The genes are TRBV11-2 and TRBJ1-3, with 7 bases aligning to TRBD1. Germline assignment: CDR1 SGHAT and CDR2 FQNNGV. Unmatched junction bases numbered 3, after V lost 4 bases and J lost 0 bases. CDR3 size: 15 residues. The CDR3: CASSSRTGSGNTIYF. The CDR3 DNA follows: TGTGCCAGCAGCTCGCGGACAGGCTCTGGAAACACCATATATTTT.

This sequence joins TRBV19 and TRBJ2-1; D is perhaps TRBD2 (6 bases). V was clipped by 7 bases and J by 6 bases, with 13 bases between them. The germline CDR1 and CDR2 sequences are LNHDA and SQIVND (reference sequence). The CDR3 contains 13 residues. CDR3 sequence: CASNPGLANEQFF. The CDR3 DNA reads as TGTGCCAGTAATCCGGGACTGGCCAATGAGCAGTTCTTC. The full variable domain, with the rest looked up from reference TRBV19 and TRBJ2-1, is DGGITQSPKYLFRKEGQNVTLSCEQNLNHDAMYWYRQDPGQGLRLIYYSQIVNDFQKGDIAEGYSVSREKKESFPLTVTSAQKNPTAFYLCASNPGLANEQFFGPGTRLTVL.

The J gene is TRBJ2-4, the V gene TRBV27; D is perhaps TRBD1 or TRBD2 (5 bases each). V was trimmed by 4 bases and J by 6 bases, leaving 13 bases between them. In germline, CDR1 is MNHEY, CDR2 SMNVEV (reference sequence). The CDR3 covers 14 residues. The CDR3 DNA reads as TGTGCCAGCAGTTCTTCCGGGACCGGAAACATTCAGTACTTC. It translates to CASSSSGTGNIQYF.

The V and J genes are TRBV28 and TRBJ2-1; maybe TRBD2 (6 bases). The CDR3 runs 15 residues. CDR1 and CDR2 (germline): MDHEN, SYDVKM. V was clipped by 5 bases and J by 5 bases, with 16 bases between them. CDR3 amino acids: CASSIRGRLDNEQFF. The CDR3 bases are TGTGCCAGCAGTATACGAGGGAGGCTCGACAATGAGCAGTTCTTC.

This chain connects TRBV7-2 to TRBJ2-1, with TRBD2 matching 11 bases. The V gene's germline CDR1 is SGHTA and CDR2 FQGNSA. The CDR3 sequence is 14 residues long. V dropped 1 base and J dropped 10; count of bases not matched to a gene: 3. This CDR3 reads CASSLVGTSGEQFF. The CDR3 region has the DNA TGTGCCAGCAGCTTAGTCGGGACTAGCGGAGAGCAGTTCTTC.

The chain is built from TRBV18 and TRBJ2-3; D uncertain. V was shortened by 2 bases and J by 2 bases, with 5 bases between the two germline ends. Germline V gene data show CDR1 as KGHSH and CDR2 as LQKENI. The CDR3 covers 13 residues. The CDR3 reads CASSPIVTDTQYF. The CDR3 DNA reads TGTGCCAGCTCACCAATTGTCACAGATACGCAGTATTTT.